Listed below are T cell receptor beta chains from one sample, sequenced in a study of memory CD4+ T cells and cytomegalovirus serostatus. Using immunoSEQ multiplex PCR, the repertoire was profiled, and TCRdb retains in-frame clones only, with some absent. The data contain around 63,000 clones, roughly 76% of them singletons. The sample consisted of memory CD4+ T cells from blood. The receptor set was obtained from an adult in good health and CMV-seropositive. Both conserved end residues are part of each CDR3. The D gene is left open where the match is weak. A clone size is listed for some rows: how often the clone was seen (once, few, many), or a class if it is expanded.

CDR3 DNA: TGTGCCAGTAGTATAGTGGGTAGGAGGAAGAACACTGAAGCTTTCTTT
CDR3 protein: CASSIVGRRKNTEAFF
D gene: NA
J gene: TRBJ1-1
V gene: TRBV19
clone size: NA

CDR3 DNA: TGTGCTAGCAGCTCCTTGGGCACCGGGGAGCTGTTTTTT
CDR3 protein: CASSSLGTGELFF
D gene: NA
J gene: TRBJ2-2
V gene: TRBV7-7
clone size: NA

CDR3 DNA: TGTGCCATCAGTGCATCCGGCAGGGGGGGCGATACGCAGTATTTT
CDR3 protein: CAISASGRGGDTQYF
D gene: NA
J gene: TRBJ2-3
V gene: TRBV10-3
clone size: NA

CDR3 DNA: TGTGCCAGCAGTCCCGGAGGCTATGGCTACACCTTC
CDR3 protein: CASSPGGYGYTF
D gene: NA
J gene: TRBJ1-2
V gene: TRBV5-6
clone size: NA

CDR3 DNA: TGTGCCACCAGCAGAGGAGGAACACTGAACGCCGGGGAGCTGTTTTTT
CDR3 protein: CATSRGGTLNAGELFF
D gene: NA
J gene: TRBJ2-2
V gene: TRBV15
clone size: NA

CDR3 DNA: TGTGCCAGCTCCCTCGGAATCAATCAGCCCCAGCATTTT
CDR3 protein: CASSLGINQPQHF
D gene: NA
J gene: TRBJ1-5
V gene: TRBV18
clone size: NA

CDR3 DNA: TGTGCCAGCAGCGTTAGTACTGACCCAGGGCTAGGGCCCCAGCATTTT
CDR3 protein: CASSVSTDPGLGPQHF
D gene: NA
J gene: TRBJ1-5
V gene: TRBV9
clone size: once

CDR3 DNA: TGTGCCAGTTTAGCCCGACATCGTGAACGGAACACCATATATTTT
CDR3 protein: CASLARHRERNTIYF
D gene: NA
J gene: TRBJ1-3
V gene: TRBV19
clone size: few

CDR3 DNA: TGTGCCAGCACCTATGGACAGGGAGGTACTGAAGCTTTCTTT
CDR3 protein: CASTYGQGGTEAFF
D gene: TRBD1
J gene: TRBJ1-1
V gene: TRBV4-2
clone size: NA

CDR3 DNA: TGCGCCAGCAGATCATACCGGGACAGGGGTAAGAATGAGCAGTTCTTC
CDR3 protein: CASRSYRDRGKNEQFF
D gene: TRBD1
J gene: TRBJ2-1
V gene: TRBV10-2
clone size: NA

CDR3 DNA: TGTGCCAGCTCTCCCCTATACGACAGGAACACCGGGGAGCTGTTTTTT
CDR3 protein: CASSPLYDRNTGELFF
D gene: NA
J gene: TRBJ2-2
V gene: TRBV18
clone size: NA

CDR3 DNA: TGTGCCAGCAGGGAGAGTTCCCTCTACGAGCAGTACTTC
CDR3 protein: CASRESSLYEQYF
D gene: NA
J gene: TRBJ2-7
V gene: TRBV11-2
clone size: NA

CDR3 DNA: TGTGCCAGCAGCCAAGATTTGTGGCAAGGTCGGTCCCGGGGAGGCACTGAAGCTTTCTTT
CDR3 protein: CASSQDLWQGRSRGGTEAFF
D gene: NA
J gene: TRBJ1-1
V gene: TRBV4-2
clone size: NA

CDR3 DNA: TGTGCCAGCAGCGGGCCGGGGGGAGAGACCCAGTACTTC
CDR3 protein: CASSGPGGETQYF
D gene: TRBD2
J gene: TRBJ2-5
V gene: TRBV9
clone size: NA

CDR3 DNA: TGTGCCAGCAGCTTAGTCGAGTATGGCTACACCTTC
CDR3 protein: CASSLVEYGYTF
D gene: NA
J gene: TRBJ1-2
V gene: TRBV7-2
clone size: few

CDR3 DNA: TGCAGCGTTGAAAGGCAGGGGGCAGATACGCAGTATTTT
CDR3 protein: CSVERQGADTQYF
D gene: TRBD1
J gene: TRBJ2-3
V gene: TRBV29-1
clone size: NA

CDR3 DNA: TGTGCCAGCAGTTACACGACAGGAACTAATGAAAAACTGTTTTTT
CDR3 protein: CASSYTTGTNEKLFF
D gene: NA
J gene: TRBJ1-4
V gene: TRBV6-5
clone size: NA

CDR3 DNA: TGTGCCAGCAGGGATCCCCGCTCCCTGGGGGGGTACAATGAGCAGTTCTTC
CDR3 protein: CASRDPRSLGGYNEQFF
D gene: TRBD2
J gene: TRBJ2-1
V gene: TRBV27
clone size: many

CDR3 DNA: TGTGCCAGCATGAGGGTATTCGGCTACACCTTC
CDR3 protein: CASMRVFGYTF
D gene: NA
J gene: TRBJ1-2
V gene: TRBV2
clone size: few

CDR3 DNA: TGTGCCAGCAGCCCAGGCCTCGCGAACACCGGGGAGCTGTTTTTT
CDR3 protein: CASSPGLANTGELFF
D gene: NA
J gene: TRBJ2-2
V gene: TRBV7-2
clone size: NA

CDR3 DNA: TGTGCCAGCAACGAGAGGGGAGGTCACCTGGGGGAGACCCAGTACTTC
CDR3 protein: CASNERGGHLGETQYF
D gene: NA
J gene: TRBJ2-5
V gene: TRBV9
clone size: NA

CDR3 DNA: TGTGCCAGCAGTCGGGCGGGGCTTTCCTACAATGAGCAGTTCTTC
CDR3 protein: CASSRAGLSYNEQFF
D gene: NA
J gene: TRBJ2-1
V gene: TRBV6-5
clone size: NA

CDR3 DNA: TGTGCCAGCAGCTTCGACCTGTTAGCGGGAGAGGGTACGCAGTATTTT
CDR3 protein: CASSFDLLAGEGTQYF
D gene: TRBD2
J gene: TRBJ2-3
V gene: TRBV9
clone size: NA